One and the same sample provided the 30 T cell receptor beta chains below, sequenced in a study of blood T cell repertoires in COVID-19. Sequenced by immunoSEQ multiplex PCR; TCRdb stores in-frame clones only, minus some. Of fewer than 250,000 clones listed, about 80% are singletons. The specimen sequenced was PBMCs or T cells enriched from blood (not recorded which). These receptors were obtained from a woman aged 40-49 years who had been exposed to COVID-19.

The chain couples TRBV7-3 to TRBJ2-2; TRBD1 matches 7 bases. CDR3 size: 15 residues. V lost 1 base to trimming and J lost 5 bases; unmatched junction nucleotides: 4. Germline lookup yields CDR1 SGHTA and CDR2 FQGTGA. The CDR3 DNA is TGTGCCAGCAGCTTAAATTCAGGGGGTACCGGGGAGCTGTTTTTT. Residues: CASSLNSGGTGELFF.

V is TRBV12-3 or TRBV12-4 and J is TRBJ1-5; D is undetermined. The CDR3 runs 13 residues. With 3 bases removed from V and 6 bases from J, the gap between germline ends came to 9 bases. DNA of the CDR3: TGTGCCAGCAGTTTGCAGGTACGTCAGCCCCAGCATTTT. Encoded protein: CASSLQVRQPQHF.

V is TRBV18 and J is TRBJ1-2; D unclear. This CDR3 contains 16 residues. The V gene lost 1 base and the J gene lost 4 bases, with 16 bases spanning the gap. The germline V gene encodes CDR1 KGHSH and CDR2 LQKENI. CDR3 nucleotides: TGTGCCAGCTCACCACGAAGAGGGTCTGGTGGCTATGGCTACACCTTC. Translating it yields CASSPRRGSGGYGYTF.

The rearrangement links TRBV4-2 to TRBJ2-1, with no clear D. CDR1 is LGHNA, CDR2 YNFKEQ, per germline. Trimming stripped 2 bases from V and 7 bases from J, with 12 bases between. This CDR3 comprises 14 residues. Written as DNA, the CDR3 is TGTGCCAGCAGCCAAAGGCACAGCACGAATGAGCAGTTCTTC. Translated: CASSQRHSTNEQFF.

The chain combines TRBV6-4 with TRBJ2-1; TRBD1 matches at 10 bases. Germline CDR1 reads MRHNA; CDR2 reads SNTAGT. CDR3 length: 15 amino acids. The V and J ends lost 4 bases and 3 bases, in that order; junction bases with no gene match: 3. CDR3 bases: TGTGCCAGCAGTGCCCGGACAGGGGGCTACAATGAGCAGTTCTTC. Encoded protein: CASSARTGGYNEQFF.

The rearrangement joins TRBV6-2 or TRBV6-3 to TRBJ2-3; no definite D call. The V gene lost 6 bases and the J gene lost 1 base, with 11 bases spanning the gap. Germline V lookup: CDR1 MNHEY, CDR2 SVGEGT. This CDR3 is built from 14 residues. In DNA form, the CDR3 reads TGTGCCAGCAGCATGAGGTTCCGCACAGATACGCAGTATTTT. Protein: CASSMRFRTDTQYF.

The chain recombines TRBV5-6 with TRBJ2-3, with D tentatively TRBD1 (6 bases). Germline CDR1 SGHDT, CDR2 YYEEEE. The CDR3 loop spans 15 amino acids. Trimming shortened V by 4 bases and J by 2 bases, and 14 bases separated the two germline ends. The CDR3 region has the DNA TGTGCCAGCAGCGTGACAGGTGCTTTCACAGATACGCAGTATTTT. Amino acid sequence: CASSVTGAFTDTQYF.

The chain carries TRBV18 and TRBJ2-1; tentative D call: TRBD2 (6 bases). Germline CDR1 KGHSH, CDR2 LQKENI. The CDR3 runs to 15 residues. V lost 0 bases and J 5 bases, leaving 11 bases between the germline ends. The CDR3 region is CASSPPGAGNNEQFF. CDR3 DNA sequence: TGTGCCAGCTCACCACCCGGGGCGGGAAACAATGAGCAGTTCTTC.

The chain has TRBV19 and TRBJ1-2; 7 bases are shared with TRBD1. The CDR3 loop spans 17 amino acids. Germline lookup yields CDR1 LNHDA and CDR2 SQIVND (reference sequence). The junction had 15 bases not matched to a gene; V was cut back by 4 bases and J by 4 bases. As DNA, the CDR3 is TGTGCCAGTAGTAGCCCCCATTGGACAGGAAGGGGCTATGGCTACACCTTC. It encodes CASSSPHWTGRGYGYTF.

In nucleotides, the CDR3 is TGCGCCAGCAGCCCGCCCCTTCAGGGTGGTGGTGGCTACACCTTC. It specifies CASSPPLQGGGGYTF. The chain carries TRBV5-1 and TRBJ1-2; maybe TRBD1 (5 bases). Between the trimmed V and J ends, which lost 4 bases and 7 bases, there was a span of 20 bases. In germline, CDR1 is SGHRS, CDR2 YFSETQ. This CDR3 comprises 15 residues.

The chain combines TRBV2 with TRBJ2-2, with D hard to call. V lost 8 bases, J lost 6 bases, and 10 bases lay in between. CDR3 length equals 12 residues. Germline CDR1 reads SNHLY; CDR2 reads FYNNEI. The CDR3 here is CASVSFAGELFF. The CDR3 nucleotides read TGTGCCAGCGTTAGTTTCGCCGGGGAGCTGTTTTTT.

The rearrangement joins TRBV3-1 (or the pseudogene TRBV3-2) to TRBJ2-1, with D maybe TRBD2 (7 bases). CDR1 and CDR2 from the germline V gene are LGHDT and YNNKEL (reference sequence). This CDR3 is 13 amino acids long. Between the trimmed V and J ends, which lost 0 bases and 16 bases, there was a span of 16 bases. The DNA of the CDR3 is TGTGCCAGCAGCCAAGACCATGAGGGGGGGTGTTTCTTC. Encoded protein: CASSQDHEGGCFF.

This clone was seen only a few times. The CDR3 DNA reads as TGCGCCAGCAGCCCTACCTCTCTTGGAAACACCATATATTTT. Its protein is CASSPTSLGNTIYF. This chain links TRBV5-1 with TRBJ1-3; D not certain. The V and J ends lost 4 bases and 3 bases respectively, with 11 bases between them. The CDR3 length is 14 residues. Germline V gene lookup returns CDR1 SGHRS and CDR2 YFSETQ.

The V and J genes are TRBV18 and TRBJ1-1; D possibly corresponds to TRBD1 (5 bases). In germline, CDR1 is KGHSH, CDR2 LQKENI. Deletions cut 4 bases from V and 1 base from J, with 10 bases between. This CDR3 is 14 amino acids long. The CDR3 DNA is TGTGCCAGCTCACTGCGCAGGGAGAACACTGAAGCTTTCTTT. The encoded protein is CASSLRRENTEAFF.

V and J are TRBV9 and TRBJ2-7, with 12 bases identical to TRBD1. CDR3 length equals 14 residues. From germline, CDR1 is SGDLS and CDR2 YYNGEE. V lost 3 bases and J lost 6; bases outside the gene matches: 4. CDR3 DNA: TGTGCCAGCAGCGCGGGACAGGGGGCACCCGAGCAGTACTTC. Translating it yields CASSAGQGAPEQYF.

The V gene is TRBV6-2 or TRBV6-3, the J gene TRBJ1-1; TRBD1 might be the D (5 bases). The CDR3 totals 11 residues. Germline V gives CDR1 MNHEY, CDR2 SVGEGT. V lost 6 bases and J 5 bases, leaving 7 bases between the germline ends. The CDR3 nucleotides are TGTGCCAGCAGCGACAGAACTGAAGCTTTCTTT. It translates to CASSDRTEAFF.

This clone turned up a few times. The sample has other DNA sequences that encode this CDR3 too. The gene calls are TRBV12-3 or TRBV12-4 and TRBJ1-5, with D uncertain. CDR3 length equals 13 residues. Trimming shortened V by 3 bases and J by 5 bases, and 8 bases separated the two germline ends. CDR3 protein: CASSFTGDQPQHF. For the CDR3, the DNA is TGTGCCAGCAGTTTCACCGGGGATCAGCCCCAGCATTTT.

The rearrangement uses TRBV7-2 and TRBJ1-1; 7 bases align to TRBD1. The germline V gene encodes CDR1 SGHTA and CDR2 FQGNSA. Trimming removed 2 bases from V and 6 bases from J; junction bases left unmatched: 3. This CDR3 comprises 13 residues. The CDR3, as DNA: TGTGCCAGCAGCTTAAACAGGGGAGCTGAAGCTTTCTTT. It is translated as CASSLNRGAEAFF.

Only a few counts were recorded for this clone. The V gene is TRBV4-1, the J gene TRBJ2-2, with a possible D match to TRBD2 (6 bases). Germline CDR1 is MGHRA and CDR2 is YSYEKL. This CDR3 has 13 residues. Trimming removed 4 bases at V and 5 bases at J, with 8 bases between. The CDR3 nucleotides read TGCGCCAGCAGCCTGGGACTTACCGGGGAGCTGTTTTTT. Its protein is CASSLGLTGELFF.

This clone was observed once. The CDR3 loop is CASSYRDPFYGYTF. The CDR3 coding sequence is TGTGCCAGCAGTTACAGGGACCCTTTCTATGGCTACACCTTC. The genes are TRBV7-2 and TRBJ1-2; the D gene is possibly TRBD1 (6 bases). The length of the CDR3 is 14 residues. Germline V gene data show CDR1 as SGHTA and CDR2 as FQGNSA. The germline V and J ends were trimmed by 6 bases and 4 bases, with 15 bases remaining between them.

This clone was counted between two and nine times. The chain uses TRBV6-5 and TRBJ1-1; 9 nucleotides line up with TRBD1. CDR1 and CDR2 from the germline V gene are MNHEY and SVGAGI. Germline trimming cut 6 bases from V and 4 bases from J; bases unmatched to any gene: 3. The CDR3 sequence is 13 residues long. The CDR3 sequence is CASSVDRGTEAFF. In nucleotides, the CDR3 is TGTGCCAGCAGCGTGGACAGGGGCACTGAAGCTTTCTTT.

The CDR3: CASSLVLGGTEAFF. CDR3 nucleotides: TGTGCCAGCAGCTTAGTCCTCGGAGGAACTGAAGCTTTCTTT. The V gene is TRBV7-9, the J gene TRBJ1-1; no reliable D call. V lost 1 base to trimming and J lost 5 bases, with 11 bases between them. CDR1 and CDR2 from the germline V gene are SEHNR and FQNEAQ (reference sequence). CDR3 length: 14 residues.

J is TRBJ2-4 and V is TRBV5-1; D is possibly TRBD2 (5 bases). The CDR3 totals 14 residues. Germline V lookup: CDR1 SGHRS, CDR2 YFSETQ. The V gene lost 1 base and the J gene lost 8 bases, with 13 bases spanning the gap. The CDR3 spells CASSLNGEWDIQYF. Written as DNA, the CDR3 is TGCGCCAGCAGCTTGAATGGGGAGTGGGACATTCAGTACTTC. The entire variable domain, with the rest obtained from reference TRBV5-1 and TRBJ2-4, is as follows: KAGVTQTPRYLIKTRGQQVTLSCSPISGHRSVSWYQQTPGQGLQFLFEYFSETQRNKGNFPGRFSGRQFSNSRSEMNVSTLELGDSALYLCASSLNGEWDIQYFGAGTRLSVL.

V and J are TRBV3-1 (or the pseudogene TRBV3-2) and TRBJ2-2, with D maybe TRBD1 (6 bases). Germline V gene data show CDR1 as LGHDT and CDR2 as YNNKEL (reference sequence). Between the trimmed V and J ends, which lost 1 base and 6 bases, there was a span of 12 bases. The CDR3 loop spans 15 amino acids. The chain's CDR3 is CASSQVQGGSGELFF. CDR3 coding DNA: TGTGCCAGCAGCCAAGTACAGGGCGGTTCCGGGGAGCTGTTTTTT.

The CDR3 region has the DNA TGTGCCAGCAGCCCCGCAGGACAGACTGAAGCTTTCTTT. It is translated as CASSPAGQTEAFF. The V call is TRBV7-2, the J call TRBJ1-1; a weak D match, TRBD1 (6 bases). CDR3 size: 13 residues. With 5 bases removed from V and 5 bases from J, the gap between germline ends came to 12 bases. Germline V gives CDR1 SGHTA, CDR2 FQGNSA.

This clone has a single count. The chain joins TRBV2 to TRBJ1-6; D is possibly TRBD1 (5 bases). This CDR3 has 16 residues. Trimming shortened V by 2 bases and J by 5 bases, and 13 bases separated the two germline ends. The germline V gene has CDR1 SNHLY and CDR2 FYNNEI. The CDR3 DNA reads TGTGCCAGCAGTGAAAGTACGGGCAGGGATAATTCACCCCTCCACTTT. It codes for CASSESTGRDNSPLHF.

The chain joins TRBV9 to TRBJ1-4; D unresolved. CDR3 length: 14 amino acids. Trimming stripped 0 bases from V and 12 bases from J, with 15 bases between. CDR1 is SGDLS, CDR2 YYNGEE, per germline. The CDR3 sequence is CASSVGASGVELFF. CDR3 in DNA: TGTGCCAGCAGCGTAGGGGCTTCAGGTGTAGAACTGTTTTTT. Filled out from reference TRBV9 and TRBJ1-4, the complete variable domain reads DSGVTQTPKHLITATGQRVTLRCSPRSGDLSVYWYQQSLDQGLQFLIQYYNGEERAKGNILERFSAQQFPDLHSELNLSSLELGDSALYFCASSVGASGVELFFGSGTQLSVL.

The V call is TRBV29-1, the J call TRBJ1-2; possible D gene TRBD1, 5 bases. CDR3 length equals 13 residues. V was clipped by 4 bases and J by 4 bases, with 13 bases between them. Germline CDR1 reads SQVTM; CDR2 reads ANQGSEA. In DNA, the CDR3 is TGCAGCGTTGCAGCAGGGAACCTCTATGGCTACACCTTC. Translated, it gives CSVAAGNLYGYTF.

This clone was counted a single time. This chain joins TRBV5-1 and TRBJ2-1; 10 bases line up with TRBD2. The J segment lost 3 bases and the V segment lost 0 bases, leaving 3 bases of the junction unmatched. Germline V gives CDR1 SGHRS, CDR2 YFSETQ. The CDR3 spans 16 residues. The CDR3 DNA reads TGCGCCAGCAGCTTGGAGGTAGCGGGGGGCTACAATGAGCAGTTCTTC. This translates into CASSLEVAGGYNEQFF.

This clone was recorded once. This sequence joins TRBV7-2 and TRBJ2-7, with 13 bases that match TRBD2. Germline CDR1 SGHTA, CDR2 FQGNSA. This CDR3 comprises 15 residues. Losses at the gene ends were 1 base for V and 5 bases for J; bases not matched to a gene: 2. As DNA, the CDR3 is TGTGCCAGCAGCTTAGGACTAGCGGGGGGCCACGAGCAGTACTTC. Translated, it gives CASSLGLAGGHEQYF.